This T cell receptor beta chain was captured by sequencing in a study of neurological immune-mediated disorders. It was by 5'RACE with 10-nucleotide random UMIs that the cDNA was made. Each CDR3 protein gets one entry after TCRdb re-called the 5' RACE reads with MiXCR. The data hold about 82,000 distinct CDR3 sequences, with 2.5% to 3% observed a single time. CDR3 length: 19 amino acids. The V gene lost 0 bases and the J gene lost 0 bases, with 18 bases spanning the gap. Per the germline V gene, CDR1 is SGHNT and CDR2 is YENEEA. The clonotype was recovered from a woman in her twenties or thirties with multiple sclerosis. The chain joins TRBV11-3 to TRBJ2-1; the D gene could be TRBD1 or TRBD2 (5 bases each). Sequencing was performed on PBMCs. CDR3 loop: CASSLDFKGTLSSYNEQFF. In DNA, the CDR3 is TGTGCCAGCAGCTTAGATTTCAAGGGGACGCTGAGCTCCTACAATGAGCAGTTCTTC.